This paragraph reports one TCR beta chain. Sequencing used immunoSEQ multiplex PCR; TCRdb keeps in-frame clones, though not all of them. This table has about 51,000 clones, approximately 93% appearing once. The CDR3 contains 13 residues. Per the germline V gene, CDR1 is SGHVS and CDR2 is FQNEAQ. V lost 3 bases to trimming and J lost 4 bases, with 7 bases between them. The data were taken from a study of T cell changes during pregnancy in multiple sclerosis. This receptor was obtained from a female donor with multiple sclerosis, enrolled in a pregnancy study. This specimen was peripheral blood, taken in the second trimester of pregnancy. The rearrangement joins TRBV7-8 to TRBJ2-1; weak D call: TRBD2 (5 bases). The CDR3 DNA follows: TGTGCCAGCAGCTTTGCGGGTTACAATGAGCAGTTCTTC. Protein product: CASSFAGYNEQFF.